This TCR beta chain was profiled in a study of STAT5B mutations in CD4+ large granular lymphocyte leukemia. The CDR3 has 11 amino acids. V dropped 2 bases and J dropped 8 bases, with 6 bases sitting between them. Germline CDR1 SGHTA, CDR2 FQGNSA. The repertoire was sequenced with immunoSEQ multiplex PCR; TCRdb's copy has only in-frame clones and lacks some. The profile covers about 33,000 clones, with around nine tenths appearing a single time and roughly 3.3% taken by the ten largest. The receptor was derived from a human donor in good health. The sample taken for sequencing was CD4+ T cells from blood buffy coats. The rearrangement joins TRBV7-2 to TRBJ1-2; D is unresolved. The CDR3 loop reads CASSLNTGYTF. The DNA of the CDR3 is TGTGCCAGCAGCTTAAATACCGGCTACACCTTC.